What follows are 15 T cell receptor beta chains derived from one specimen sequenced in a study of radiation and T cells in renal cell carcinoma. The time point was: blood 2 weeks post-SBRT. As for treatment: 15 Gy SBRT to primary tumor, nephrectomy 4 weeks later. TCRdb's table, derived via immunoSEQ multiplex PCR, lists solely in-frame clones and lacks some. This table has over 60,000 clones, approximately 83% appearing once. The material sequenced was blood, taken from a patient whose treatment included radiotherapy and nephrectomy. Receptors originate from a woman in her fifties or sixties with renal cell carcinoma.

The chain uses TRBV9 and TRBJ1-4; D is uncertain. The CDR3 loop spans 15 amino acids. Per germline, CDR1 SGDLS and CDR2 YYNGEE. Trimming cost V 0 bases and J 8 bases, with 14 bases left between them. CDR3 amino acids: CASSVVDDPDEKLFF. DNA of the CDR3: TGTGCCAGCAGCGTAGTTGACGACCCCGACGAAAAACTGTTTTTT.

This rearrangement joins TRBV27 to TRBJ2-7; D might be TRBD2 (6 bases). Germline loops: CDR1 MNHEY, CDR2 SMNVEV (reference sequence). The V and J ends lost 6 bases and 0 bases respectively, with 9 bases between them. The CDR3 covers 13 residues. The CDR3 nucleotides are TGTGCCAGCAGCCGGGACTTCTCCTACGAGCAGTACTTC. This codes for CASSRDFSYEQYF.

The chain joins TRBV6-5 to TRBJ1-1; D is unresolved. Deletions cut 7 bases from V and 1 base from J, with 13 bases between. The V gene's germline CDR1 is MNHEY and CDR2 SVGAGI. The CDR3 is made up of 14 amino acids. The CDR3 spells CASTDSLKNTEAFF. For the CDR3, the DNA is TGTGCCAGCACCGACTCTTTAAAGAACACTGAAGCTTTCTTT.

This clone showed up many times. The CDR3 nucleotides are TGTGCCAGCAGTTCCGGACGTCTAACGAGGGGCTACACCTTC. This encodes CASSSGRLTRGYTF. The V gene is TRBV28, the J gene TRBJ1-2; unclear D gene. This CDR3 region has 14 residues. Germline CDR1 is MDHEN and CDR2 is SYDVKM. The V end lost 4 bases, the J end lost 8 bases, and 17 bases lay between the germline ends.

The V gene is TRBV25-1, the J gene TRBJ1-1; D gene unclear. This CDR3 contains 14 residues. Germline values: CDR1 MGHDK, CDR2 SYGVNS. V was clipped by 3 bases and J by 1 base, with 9 bases between them. The DNA of the CDR3 is TGTGCCAGCAGTGAGTATCGGGAGAACACTGAAGCTTTCTTT. Protein: CASSEYRENTEAFF. Together with reference TRBV25-1 and TRBJ1-1, the CDR3 gives the full variable domain: EADIYQTPRYLVIGTGKKITLECSQTMGHDKMYWYQQDPGMELHLIHYSYGVNSTEKGDLSSESTVSRIRTEHFPLTLESARPSHTSQYLCASSEYRENTEAFFGQGTRLTVV.

The chain recombines TRBV19 with TRBJ2-5; no clear D. The CDR3 is made up of 11 amino acids. Deletions cut 7 bases from V and 2 bases from J, with 5 bases between. Germline V gives CDR1 LNHDA, CDR2 SQIVND (reference sequence). CDR3 amino acids: CASKTQETQYF. In DNA form, the CDR3 reads TGTGCCAGTAAGACACAAGAGACCCAGTACTTC.

This clone was detected once. The genes are TRBV7-2 and TRBJ2-5; D may be TRBD1 (6 bases). The CDR3 runs to 15 residues. V was pared by 2 bases and J by 3 bases, with 13 bases between. Germline CDR1 and CDR2: SGHTA and FQGNSA. The DNA of the CDR3 is TGTGCCAGCAGCTTATCCGGGACACGAAAAGAGACCCAGTACTTC. Amino acids: CASSLSGTRKETQYF.

This clone has a single count. V is TRBV7-9 and J is TRBJ1-5; D remains unclear. There are 14 residues in the CDR3. Trimming left V 8 bases short and J 2 bases short, with 13 bases between. Per germline, CDR1 SEHNR and CDR2 FQNEAQ (reference sequence). The CDR3 DNA follows: TGTGCCAGCTCCTCCTGGGATGGCAATCAGCCCCAGCATTTT. It encodes CASSSWDGNQPQHF.

J is TRBJ2-3 and V is TRBV7-9, with a tentative D call TRBD1 (6 bases). Deletions cut 2 bases from V and 5 bases from J, with 11 bases between. Looked up from germline, CDR1 is SEHNR and CDR2 is FQNEAQ (reference sequence). The CDR3 has 14 amino acids. The CDR3 DNA sequence: TGTGCCAGCAGCTTACTTTCCAGGGGAGATACGCAGTATTTT. It codes for CASSLLSRGDTQYF.

The chain is built from TRBV2 and TRBJ1-5; 8 bases align to TRBD1. The CDR3 length is 13 residues. Trimming at V came to 4 bases and at J to 7 bases, leaving 3 bases not matched to a gene. Germline lookup yields CDR1 SNHLY and CDR2 FYNNEI. The CDR3 DNA follows: TGTGCCAGCAGTGGGACAGGGAAACAGCCCCAGCATTTT. Protein product: CASSGTGKQPQHF.

The gene calls are TRBV7-2 and TRBJ2-1; either TRBD1 or TRBD2 may supply D (5 bases each). CDR1 and CDR2 from the germline V gene are SGHTA and FQGNSA. With 7 bases removed from V and 2 bases from J, the gap between germline ends came to 15 bases. This CDR3 comprises 15 residues. CDR3 sequence reads: CASKVGQGAYNEQFF. In DNA, the CDR3 is TGTGCCAGCAAAGTAGGCCAGGGAGCCTACAATGAGCAGTTCTTC. The whole variable domain, remainder taken from reference TRBV7-2 and TRBJ2-1, is GAGVSQSPSNKVTEKGKDVELRCDPISGHTALYWYRQSLGQGLEFLIYFQGNSAPDKSGLPSDRFSAERTGGSVSTLTIQRTQQEDSAVYLCASKVGQGAYNEQFFGPGTRLTVL.

This sequence joins TRBV6-6 and TRBJ1-2; no firm D call. The CDR3 is 12 residues long. The V end lost 8 bases, the J end lost 5 bases, and 12 bases lay between the germline ends. Per the germline V gene, CDR1 is MNHNY and CDR2 is SVGAGI (reference sequence). The CDR3 is CASSLDRYGYTF. Written as DNA, the CDR3 is TGTGCCAGCTCATTAGATCGGTATGGCTACACCTTC.

This clone has a count of ten or more. This chain connects TRBV10-3 to TRBJ1-2, with a possible D match to TRBD1 (5 bases). CDR3 length equals 13 residues. Germline V gives CDR1 ENHRY, CDR2 SYGVKD. V was trimmed by 11 bases and J by 3 bases, leaving 16 bases between them. DNA for the CDR3: TGTGCCTCACAGGTGCGCTCCGACTATGGCTACACCTTC. Residues: CASQVRSDYGYTF.

This clone was seen a single time. J is TRBJ2-3 and V is TRBV25-1; 7 nucleotides line up with TRBD1. Trimming took 4 bases from V and 4 from J; bases not matched to a gene: 8. The CDR3 spans 15 residues. Germline V gene lookup returns CDR1 MGHDK and CDR2 SYGVNS. This CDR3 is CASSADRVAADTQYF. The CDR3 coding sequence is TGTGCCAGCAGTGCTGACAGGGTTGCAGCAGATACGCAGTATTTT.

The V and J genes are TRBV4-3 and TRBJ2-4; the D is unclear. Trimming cost V 0 bases and J 1 base, with 13 bases left between them. The CDR3 has 17 amino acids. Germline CDR1 reads LGHNA; CDR2 reads YSLEER. The CDR3 DNA reads as TGCGCCAGCAGCCAAGATAAGGAGCTAGTGGCCAAAAACATTCAGTACTTC. It yields the protein CASSQDKELVAKNIQYF.